This T cell receptor (beta chain) appears in the sequencing data of a study of T cells in Graves' hyperthyroidism and ophthalmopathy. Study observations and caveats: Ophthalmopathy was told apart from stable hyperthyroidism by a 13 V-J model.

With regard to this clonotype: The antigen is not known. Since a much larger clone is just one base distant, this may be a read error.

RNA transcripts served as the template for amplifying TCR beta CDR3 regions. First-round RT-PCR targeting the TCR CDR3 was performed with the HTBI primer set. MiXCR was run by TCRdb on the multiplex PCR reads, yielding one entry per CDR3 protein. This sample carries hundreds of thousands of distinct CDR3 sequences, about 15% of them seen once, and the ten largest clones take approximately 30%. The sequence was collected from a young woman with Graves' hyperthyroidism. The source material was blood.

CDR3 bases: TGTGCCAGCAGGGGCCGAAGAGGGAATCAGCCCCAGCATTTT. Translated, it gives CASRGRRGNQPQHF. This rearrangement joins TRBV12-3 or TRBV12-4 to TRBJ1-5; D is unresolved. The germline V and J ends were trimmed by 6 bases and 4 bases, with 13 bases remaining between them. This CDR3 spans 14 amino acids.